The clone carrying this T cell receptor beta chain was seen ten or more times. Its target is not known. Its ends do not fully match the called genes, so a read error is possible. In TCRdb, the RT-PCR reads were re-called with MiXCR into one record per CDR3 protein. The sample carries 300,000 to 350,000 distinct CDR3 sequences, just over 20% recorded once. These data are taken from a study of response to subunit inactivated influenza vaccine. Study-level results: Each seasonal influenza vaccination, the authors suggested, recruits few new T cells.

Germline V gene lookup returns CDR1 MNHEY and CDR2 SVGEGT. This CDR3 has 11 residues. The clonotype was recovered from a man between 50 and 69 years old who received an inactivated influenza vaccine. The chain employs TRBV6-2 or TRBV6-3 and TRBJ1-5, with 7 bases lining up with TRBD1. Sequenced here: PBMCs from blood, sampled less than 22 months after vaccination. This CDR3 reads CASSHPNDRVF. CDR3 in DNA: TGTGCCAGCAGCCACCCGAATGACAGGGTTTTT.